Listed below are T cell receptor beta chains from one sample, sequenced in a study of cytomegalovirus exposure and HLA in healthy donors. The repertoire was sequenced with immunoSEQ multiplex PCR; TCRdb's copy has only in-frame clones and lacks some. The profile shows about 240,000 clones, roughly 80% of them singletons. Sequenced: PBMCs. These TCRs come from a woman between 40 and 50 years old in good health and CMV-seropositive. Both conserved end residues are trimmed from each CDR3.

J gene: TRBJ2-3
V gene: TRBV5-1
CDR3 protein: ASSLVGAGGIDTQY

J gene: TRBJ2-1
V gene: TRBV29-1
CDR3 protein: SLEGLAGEGSYNEQF

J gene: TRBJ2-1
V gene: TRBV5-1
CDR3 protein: ASSRGQGGQNEQF

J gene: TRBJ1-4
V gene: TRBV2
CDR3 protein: ASSGGGTVNEKLF

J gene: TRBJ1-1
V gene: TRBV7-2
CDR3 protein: ASSEPTGGKFEAF

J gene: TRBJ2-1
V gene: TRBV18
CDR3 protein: ASSSGSGTRGRFGSYNEQF

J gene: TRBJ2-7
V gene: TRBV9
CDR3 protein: ASSGFLGDEQY

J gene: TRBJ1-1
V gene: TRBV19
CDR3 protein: ASSIARGLYGNTEAF

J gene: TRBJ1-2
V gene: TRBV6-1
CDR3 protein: ASSEATAGTGGYT

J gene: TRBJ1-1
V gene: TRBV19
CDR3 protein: ASMGQDTEAF

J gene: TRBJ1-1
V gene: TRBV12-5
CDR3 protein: ASGLVMGTGRNTEAF

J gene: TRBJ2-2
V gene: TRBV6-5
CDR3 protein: ASARGSSQAGELF

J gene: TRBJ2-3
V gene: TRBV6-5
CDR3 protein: ASSYAAGFTDTQY

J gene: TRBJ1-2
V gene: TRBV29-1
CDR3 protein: SVEYGQATDGYT

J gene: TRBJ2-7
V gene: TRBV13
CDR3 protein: ASSPPLAVSYEQY

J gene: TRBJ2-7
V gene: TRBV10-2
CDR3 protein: ASSEGHEQY

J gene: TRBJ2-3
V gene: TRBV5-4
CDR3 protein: ASSKLSTDTQY

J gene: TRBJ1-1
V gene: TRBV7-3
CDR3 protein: ASRLDWDTEAF

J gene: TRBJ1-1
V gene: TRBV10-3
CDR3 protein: AISVETGTEAF

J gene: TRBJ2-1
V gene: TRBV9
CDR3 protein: ASSVGLAPYNEQF

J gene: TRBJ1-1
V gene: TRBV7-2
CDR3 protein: ASSLGIDTKAF

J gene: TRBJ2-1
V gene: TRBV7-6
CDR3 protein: ASSSSSGKGYNEQF

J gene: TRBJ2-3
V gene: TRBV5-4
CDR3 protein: ASREGLRASTADTQY

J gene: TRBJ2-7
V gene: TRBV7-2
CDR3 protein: ASSFGLAGSYEQY

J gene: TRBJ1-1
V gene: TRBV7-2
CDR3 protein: ASSWTGGLSEAF

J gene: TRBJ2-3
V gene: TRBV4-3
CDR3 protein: ASSQDRLAGGLVGTDTQY

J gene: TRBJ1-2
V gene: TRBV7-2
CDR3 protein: ASSQRDTSYGYT

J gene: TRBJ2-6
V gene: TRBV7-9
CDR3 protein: ASSSVSGANVLT

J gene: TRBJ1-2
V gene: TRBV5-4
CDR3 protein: ASSFERGNYGYT

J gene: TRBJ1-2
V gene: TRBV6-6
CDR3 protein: ASSSRWDRGYGYT

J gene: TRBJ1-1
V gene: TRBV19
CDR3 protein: ASSKGQREAVEAF

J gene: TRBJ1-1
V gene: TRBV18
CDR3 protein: ASSPAGNTEAF

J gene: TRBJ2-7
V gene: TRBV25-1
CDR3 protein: ASSSWATRSYEQY

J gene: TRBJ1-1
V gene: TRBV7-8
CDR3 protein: ASLRGGHNTEAF

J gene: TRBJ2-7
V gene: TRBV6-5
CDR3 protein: ASRGQGFSSYEQY

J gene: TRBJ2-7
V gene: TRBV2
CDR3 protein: ASIEGWGGVY

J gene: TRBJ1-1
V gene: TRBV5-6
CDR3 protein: ASSLVGATGNTEAF

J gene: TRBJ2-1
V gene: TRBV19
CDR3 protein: ASSSRGYNEQF

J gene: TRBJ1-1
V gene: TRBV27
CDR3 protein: ASRPTGVRTEAF

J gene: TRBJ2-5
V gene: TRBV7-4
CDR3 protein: ASSLRREDRVETQY

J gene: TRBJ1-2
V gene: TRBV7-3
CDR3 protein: ASSLTGRGPMEGYT

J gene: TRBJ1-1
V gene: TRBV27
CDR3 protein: ANREGDRGDTEAF

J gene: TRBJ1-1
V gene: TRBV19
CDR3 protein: ASSTSGTGKTEAF

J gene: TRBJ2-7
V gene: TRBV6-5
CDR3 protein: ASSYAGVSFYEQY

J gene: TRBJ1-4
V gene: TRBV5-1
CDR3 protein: ASSISGQGPEKLF

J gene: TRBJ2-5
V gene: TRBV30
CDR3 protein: AWGTSGRGGETQY

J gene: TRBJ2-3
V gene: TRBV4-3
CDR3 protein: ASSQEYTDTQY

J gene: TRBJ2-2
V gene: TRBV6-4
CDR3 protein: ASSTGTSVRDTGELF

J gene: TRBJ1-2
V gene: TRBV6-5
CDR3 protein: ASSYRGGYT

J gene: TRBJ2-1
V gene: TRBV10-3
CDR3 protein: AISAGQNNEQF

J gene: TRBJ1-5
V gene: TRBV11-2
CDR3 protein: ASSRSGQPDQPQH

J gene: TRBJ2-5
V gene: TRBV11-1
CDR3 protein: ASSRSGTSGNQETQY

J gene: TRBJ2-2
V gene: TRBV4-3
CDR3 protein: ASSQDTSGGSNTGELF

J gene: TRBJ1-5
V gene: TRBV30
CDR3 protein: AWNTGADQPQH